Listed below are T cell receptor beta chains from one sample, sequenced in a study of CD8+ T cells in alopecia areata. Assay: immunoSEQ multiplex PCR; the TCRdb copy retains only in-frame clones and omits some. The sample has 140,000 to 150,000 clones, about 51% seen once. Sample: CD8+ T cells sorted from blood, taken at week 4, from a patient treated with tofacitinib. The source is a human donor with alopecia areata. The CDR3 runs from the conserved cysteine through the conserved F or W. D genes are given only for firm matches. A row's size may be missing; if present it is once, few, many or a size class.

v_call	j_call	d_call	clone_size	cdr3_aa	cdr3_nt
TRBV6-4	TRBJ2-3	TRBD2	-	CASSETSGGADTQYF	TGTGCCAGCAGCGAAACTAGCGGGGGGGCAGATACGCAGTATTTT
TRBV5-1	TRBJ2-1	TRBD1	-	CASSFYPGGLKNEQFF	TGCGCCAGCAGCTTTTACCCAGGGGGCTTGAAGAATGAGCAGTTCTTC
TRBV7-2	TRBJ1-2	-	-	CASSLGVPYGYTF	TGTGCCAGCAGCCTAGGGGTCCCCTATGGCTACACCTTC
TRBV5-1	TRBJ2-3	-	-	CASSSEDRTDTQYF	TGCGCCAGCAGCTCCGAGGACAGAACAGATACGCAGTATTTT
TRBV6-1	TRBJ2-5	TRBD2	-	CASRWRGEETQYF	TGTGCCAGCAGATGGCGGGGGGAAGAGACCCAGTACTTC
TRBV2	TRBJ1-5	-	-	CASNDADSNQPQHF	TGTGCCAGCAATGACGCCGATAGCAATCAGCCCCAGCATTTT
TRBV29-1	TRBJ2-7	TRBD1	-	CSVEGQGDYEQYF	TGCAGCGTTGAGGGACAGGGGGACTACGAGCAGTACTTC
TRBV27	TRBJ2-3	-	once	CASSRRDSLITQYF	TGTGCCAGCAGTCGCCGGGACTCCCTAATAACGCAGTATTTT
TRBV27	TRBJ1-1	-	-	CATRREMNTEAFF	TGTGCCACCAGACGGGAAATGAACACTGAAGCTTTCTTT
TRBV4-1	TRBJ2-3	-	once	CASNNQGGGPDTQYF	TGCGCCAGCAACAACCAAGGGGGGGGCCCAGATACGCAGTATTTT
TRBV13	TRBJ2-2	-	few	CASTQITGELFF	TGTGCCAGCACCCAAATTACCGGGGAGCTGTTTTTT
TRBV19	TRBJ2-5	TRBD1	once	CASMRTGSEETQYF	TGTGCCAGTATGAGGACAGGGTCGGAGGAGACCCAGTACTTC
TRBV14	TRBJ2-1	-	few	CASSAVYNEQFF	TGTGCCAGCAGCGCGGTTTACAATGAGCAGTTCTTC
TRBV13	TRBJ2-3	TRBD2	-	CASSFVSGGRPDTQYF	TGTGCCAGCAGCTTTGTATCGGGGGGTCGCCCGGATACGCAGTATTTT
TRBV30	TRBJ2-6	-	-	CASDKFASGANVLTF	TGTGCCTCGGACAAGTTCGCCTCTGGGGCCAACGTCCTGACTTTC
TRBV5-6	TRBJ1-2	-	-	CASSLILGSNYGYTF	TGTGCCAGCAGCTTGATTTTGGGATCTAACTATGGCTACACCTTC
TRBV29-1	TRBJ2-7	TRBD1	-	CSASGTGAYEQYF	TGCAGCGCCTCCGGGACAGGGGCCTACGAGCAGTACTTC
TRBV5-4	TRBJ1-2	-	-	CASSLGWGDNYGYTF	TGTGCCAGCAGCTTGGGGTGGGGGGACAACTATGGCTACACCTTC
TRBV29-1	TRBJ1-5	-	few	CSVEEGFNQPQHF	TGCAGCGTCGAGGAAGGCTTTAATCAGCCCCAGCATTTT
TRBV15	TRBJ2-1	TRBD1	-	CATSSWTGGDEQFF	TGTGCCACCAGCTCTTGGACAGGGGGCGATGAGCAGTTCTTC
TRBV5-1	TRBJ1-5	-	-	CASSPEGGAVQPQHF	TGCGCCAGCAGCCCTGAAGGAGGGGCGGTTCAGCCCCAGCATTTT
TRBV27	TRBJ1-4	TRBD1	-	CASSPGQGTTNEKLFF	TGTGCCAGCAGTCCCGGACAGGGGACAACTAATGAAAAACTGTTTTTT
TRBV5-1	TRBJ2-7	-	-	CASSPDDGRWGDYEQYF	TGCGCCAGCAGCCCAGATGACGGACGCTGGGGTGACTACGAGCAGTACTTC
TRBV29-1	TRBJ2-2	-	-	CSVYRADTGELFF	TGCAGCGTATACAGGGCCGACACCGGGGAGCTGTTTTTT
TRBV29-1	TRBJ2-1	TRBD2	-	CSVDGLAGSFSYNEQFF	TGCAGCGTTGATGGGCTAGCGGGGTCCTTCTCCTACAATGAGCAGTTCTTC
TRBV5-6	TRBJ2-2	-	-	CASTGDTGELFF	TGTGCCAGTACCGGGGACACCGGGGAGCTGTTTTTT
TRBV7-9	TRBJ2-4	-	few	CASSLAHGDRENIQYF	TGTGCCAGCAGCTTAGCGCATGGGGACCGCGAAAACATTCAGTACTTC
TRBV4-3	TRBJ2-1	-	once	CASSRPMGREQFF	TGCGCCAGCAGCCGACCGATGGGCAGAGAGCAGTTCTTC
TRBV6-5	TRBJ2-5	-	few	CASSPWGAQETQYF	TGTGCCAGCAGTCCGTGGGGGGCTCAAGAGACCCAGTACTTC
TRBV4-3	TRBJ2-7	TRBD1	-	CASSQGVTGDVSGEQYF	TGCGCCAGCAGCCAAGGAGTGACAGGGGACGTCTCCGGGGAGCAGTACTTC
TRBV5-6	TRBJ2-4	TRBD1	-	CASSTGGENIQYF	TGTGCCAGCAGTACAGGGGGCGAAAACATTCAGTACTTC
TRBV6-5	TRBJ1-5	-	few	CASRAGYREPQHF	TGTGCCAGCAGGGCGGGGTACCGGGAGCCCCAGCATTTT
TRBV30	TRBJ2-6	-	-	CAWSPGIHTANVLTF	TGTGCCTGGAGTCCCGGGATTCACACGGCCAACGTCCTGACTTTC
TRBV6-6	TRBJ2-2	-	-	CASSYEATGELFF	TGTGCCAGCAGTTACGAGGCCACCGGGGAGCTGTTTTTT
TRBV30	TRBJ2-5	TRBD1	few	CAWSRDRAETQYF	TGTGCCTGGAGTCGGGACAGGGCGGAGACCCAGTACTTC
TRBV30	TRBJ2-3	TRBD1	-	CAWSARGLWTDTQYF	TGTGCCTGGAGTGCCAGGGGGCTTTGGACAGATACGCAGTATTTT
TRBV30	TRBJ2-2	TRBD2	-	CAWSVLLAGGSGELFF	TGTGCCTGGAGTGTACTTCTAGCGGGGGGATCCGGGGAGCTGTTTTTT
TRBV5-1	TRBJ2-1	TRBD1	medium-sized	CASSPRDSSYNEQFF	TGCGCCAGCAGCCCCCGGGACAGCTCCTACAATGAGCAGTTCTTC
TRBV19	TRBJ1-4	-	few	CASSMFIGGVEEKLFF	TGTGCCAGTAGTATGTTTATTGGGGGAGTCGAGGAAAAACTGTTTTTT
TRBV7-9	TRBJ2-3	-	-	CASSTRKGEGPDTQYF	TGTGCCAGCAGCACACGGAAGGGGGAAGGGCCAGATACGCAGTATTTT
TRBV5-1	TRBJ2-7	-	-	CASSPDGTYEQYF	TGCGCCAGCAGTCCCGACGGAACCTACGAGCAGTACTTC
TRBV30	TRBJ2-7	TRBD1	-	CAWSGSSGTVPYEQYF	TGTGCCTGGAGCGGAAGTTCCGGGACAGTCCCCTACGAGCAGTACTTC
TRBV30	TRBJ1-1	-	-	CAWRSGLLNTEAFF	TGTGCCTGGAGATCCGGACTTTTGAACACTGAAGCTTTCTTT
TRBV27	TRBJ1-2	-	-	CASSAGRLAGYTF	TGTGCCAGCAGTGCGGGACGGTTAGCTGGCTACACCTTC
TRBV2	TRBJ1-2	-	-	CASSEFGWWQSTGYGYTF	TGTGCCAGCAGTGAATTCGGATGGTGGCAATCAACGGGCTATGGCTACACCTTC
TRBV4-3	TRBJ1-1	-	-	CASSQKTELNTEAFF	TGCGCCAGCAGCCAGAAGACAGAATTGAACACTGAAGCTTTCTTT
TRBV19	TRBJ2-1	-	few	CASSIGTGAFF	TGTGCCAGTAGTATAGGAACGGGGGCGTTCTTC
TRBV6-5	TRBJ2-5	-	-	CASSYSDRTGETQYF	TGTGCCAGCAGTTACTCCGATCGTACAGGAGAGACCCAGTACTTC
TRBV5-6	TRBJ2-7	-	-	CASSYDSSYEQYF	TGTGCCAGCAGCTACGACAGTTCCTACGAGCAGTACTTC